The text below deals with one T cell receptor (beta chain). Its antigen is unidentified. This specimen belongs to a study of cytomegalovirus exposure and HLA in healthy donors. Study-level background: Samples from HLA-typed donors yielded about 80 million unique TCRs in an early data release. Whole-study findings and limits: With further analysis later on, most CMV-associated TCR beta chains appeared HLA-restricted. Later analysis demonstrated an association between a missense DCLRE1C variant and TCR beta V- and J-gene trimming.

After removal of 6 bases from V and 7 bases from J, the junction contained 13 bases not matched to a gene. The germline V gene has CDR1 MNHEY and CDR2 SMNVEV (reference sequence). CDR3 length: 15 residues. There were likely unrecorded immune exposures, though donors were nominally healthy when sampled. Amplification used 60 Vbeta primers and 13 Jbeta primers. The data were produced by immunoSEQ multiplex PCR, yet TCRdb's version contains in-frame clones alone and is incomplete. The sample includes about 180,000 clones, 70% to 85% of them seen just once. The chain links TRBV27 to TRBJ2-3; 7 bases are a match to TRBD2. Sequences were obtained from PBMCs. The receptor's source is a man in his late teens or twenties in good health and CMV-seronegative. The CDR3 coding sequence is TGTGCCAGCAGCTCCTGGGCGGGAGTTTTGAATACGCAGTATTTT. Translated: CASSSWAGVLNTQYF.